This is a list of T cell receptor beta chains from one sample in a study of T-cell memory formation after mild COVID-19. TCRdb recomputed calls from the 5' RACE reads with MiXCR, one row per CDR3 protein. The profile covers about 250,000 distinct CDR3 sequences, with less than 20% appearing a single time and around 3.4% taken by the ten largest. Specimen: PBMCs or a T cell subset sorted from them (not recorded which). The receptors were sampled from a man in his late teens or twenties who had mild COVID-19 (a few samples of this study predate the infection). Cell type and time point are not known. Each CDR3 is given with its conserved first and last residue. A D gene is named only where the DNA matches it firmly. Clone size appears in some rows only: once, few, many, or a class for an expanded clone.

d_call	j_call	v_call	clone_size	cdr3_aa	cdr3_nt
NA	TRBJ2-1	TRBV5-4	NA	CASSLEPQSSYNEQFF	TGTGCCAGCAGCTTGGAGCCCCAAAGCTCCTACAATGAGCAGTTCTTC
NA	TRBJ2-5	TRBV11-2	many	CASSSERLPETQYF	TGTGCCAGCAGCTCAGAACGGCTACCGGAGACCCAGTACTTC
TRBD2	TRBJ2-1	TRBV3-1	few	CASSPRDYNNEQFF	TGTGCCAGCAGCCCAAGGGACTACAACAATGAGCAGTTCTTC
NA	TRBJ2-5	TRBV19	NA	CATLDSTNQETQYF	TGTGCCACCCTGGACAGCACCAACCAAGAGACCCAGTACTTC
NA	TRBJ2-7	TRBV27	few	CASSLGPGRAYSEQYF	TGTGCCAGCAGTTTAGGTCCGGGCAGGGCGTACAGCGAGCAGTACTTC
TRBD2	TRBJ2-3	TRBV10-3	once	CAISESGGLGLSDTQYF	TGTGCCATCAGTGAGTCAGGGGGACTAGGGCTCTCAGATACGCAGTATTTT
NA	TRBJ1-3	TRBV4-1	NA	CASSQEWGWASSGNTIYF	TGCGCCAGCAGCCAAGAGTGGGGGTGGGCCTCCTCTGGAAACACCATATATTTT
NA	TRBJ2-1	TRBV20-1	NA	CSARGGSSGNEQFF	TGCAGTGCTAGAGGGGGGAGTAGCGGCAATGAGCAGTTCTTC
NA	TRBJ2-3	TRBV28	NA	CASSVMRRGKETDTQYF	TGTGCCAGCAGTGTGATGCGGCGGGGAAAGGAAACAGATACGCAGTATTTT
NA	TRBJ1-5	TRBV12-3/TRBV12-4	NA	CASSRTVPQPQHF	TGTGCCAGCAGCCGGACAGTCCCTCAGCCCCAGCATTTT
TRBD1	TRBJ1-6	TRBV4-2	few	CASSQEDRESPLHF	TGTGCCAGCAGCCAAGAGGACAGGGAATCACCCCTCCACTTT
NA	TRBJ1-3	TRBV5-1	NA	CASCAEGSVFGNTIYF	TGCGCCAGCTGCGCGGAGGGCTCGGTTTTTGGAAACACCATATATTTT
NA	TRBJ2-2	TRBV5-1	NA	CASRVPGLAGELFF	TGCGCCAGCAGGGTCCCAGGTCTCGCCGGGGAGCTGTTTTTT